Included here is one T cell receptor beta chain sequence, with context. Here immunoSEQ multiplex PCR was the method, and the copy in TCRdb shows in-frame clones only, minus some. The table records 130,000 or so clones, approximately 77% of them present only once. CDR3 length: 14 amino acids. V shed 6 bases and J 4 bases; nucleotides not matched to a gene: 4. Germline assignment: CDR1 SNHLY and CDR2 FYNNEI. These data are taken from a study of blood T cell repertoires in COVID-19. The gene calls are TRBV2 and TRBJ1-4; 8 positions agree with TRBD1. The sequenced material came from peripheral blood. This TCR derives from a human donor in a cohort sampled during active COVID-19. Here the CDR3 DNA reads TGTGCCAGCAGCCAAGACAGGGGTAATGAAAAACTGTTTTTT. Translating it yields CASSQDRGNEKLFF.